The clone carrying this TCR beta chain was observed a few times. What it binds is unknown. Germline CDR1 is SEHNR and CDR2 is FQNEAQ (reference sequence). CDR3 size: 14 residues. The V and J ends lost 5 bases and 7 bases respectively, with 15 bases between them. The sample belongs to a study of T-cell memory formation after mild COVID-19. Study-level background: The study found TCR clusters largely donor specific. Study-wide points: Nothing confirmed that second-wave clones peaking on day 37 were specific for SARS-CoV-2. Shrinking CD4+ clones resided mostly in CM and EM, and CD8+ ones in EMRA. Clones that contracted from day 15 to 85 had balanced CD4/CD8; later expanders were CD4+ biased.

TCRdb ran MiXCR on the 5' RACE reads and lists one entry per CDR3 protein. Among approximately 440,000 distinct CDR3 sequences listed, about 20% were seen once. The chain carries TRBV7-9 and TRBJ1-5; D not certain. The sequencing sample was made of PBMCs or a T cell subset sorted from them (not recorded which). The clonotype was recovered from an adult woman who had mild COVID-19 (a few samples of this study predate the infection). Cell type and time point are not known. CDR3 DNA sequence: TGTGCCAGCAGCGGCTCACAGATGGACCAGCCCCAGCATTTT. It yields the protein CASSGSQMDQPQHF.